The clone carrying this TCR beta chain was detected ten times or more. Its antigen remains unidentified. HTBI primers from iRepertoire and Arm-PCR of CDR3 regions yielded the TCR beta libraries. One entry per CDR3 protein results from TCRdb running MiXCR on the multiplex PCR reads. Of around 230,000 distinct CDR3 sequences in the sample, 15% to 20% were seen once. The data belong to a study of regulatory T cells in long-lasting Graves disease. Overall study findings and caveats: Rather than thyroid tissue, only peripheral blood underwent study.

This CDR3 contains 16 residues. Germline values: CDR1 WNHNN, CDR2 SYGVQD (reference sequence). The V end lost 2 bases, the J end lost 0 bases, and 11 bases lay between the germline ends. Time point reported: newly diagnosed GD, antithyroid drugs for less than 3 months. RNA extracted from PBMCs served as the sequencing template. Into tubes containing EDTA, 8 to 9.5 milliliters of peripheral blood were drawn. Sequencing used peripheral blood mononuclear cells (PBMCs), obtained at new diagnosis, from a patient treated with antithyroid drugs. The TCR sequence derives from a female donor with Graves disease. The chain couples TRBV10-1 to TRBJ2-1; D is uncertain. CDR3 sequence reads: CASSETGANSYNEQFF. For the CDR3, the DNA is TGCGCCAGCAGTGAGACTGGAGCTAACTCCTACAATGAGCAGTTCTTC.